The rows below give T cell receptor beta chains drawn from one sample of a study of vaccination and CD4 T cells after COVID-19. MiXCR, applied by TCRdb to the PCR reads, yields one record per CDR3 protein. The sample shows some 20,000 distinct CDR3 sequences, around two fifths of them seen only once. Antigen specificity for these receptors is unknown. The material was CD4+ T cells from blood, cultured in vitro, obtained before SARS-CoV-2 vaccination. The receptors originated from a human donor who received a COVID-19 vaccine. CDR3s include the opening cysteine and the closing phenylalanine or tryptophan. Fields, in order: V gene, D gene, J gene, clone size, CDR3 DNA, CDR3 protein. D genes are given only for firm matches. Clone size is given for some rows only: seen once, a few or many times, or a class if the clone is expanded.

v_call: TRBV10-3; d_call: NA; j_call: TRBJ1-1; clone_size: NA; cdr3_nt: TGTGCCAGCAAGGAAGGGGCCGAGGACACTGAAGCTTTCTTT; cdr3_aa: CASKEGAEDTEAFF
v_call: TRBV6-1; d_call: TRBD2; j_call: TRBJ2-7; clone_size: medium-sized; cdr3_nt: TGTGCCAGCAGTGGGAGCGGGGATCCCTACGAGCAGTACTTC; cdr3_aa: CASSGSGDPYEQYF
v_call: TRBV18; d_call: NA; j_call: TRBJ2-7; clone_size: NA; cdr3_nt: TGTGCCAGCTCACGCCTCCCCATAGGCCCTACATACTACGAGCAGTACTTC; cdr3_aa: CASSRLPIGPTYYEQYF
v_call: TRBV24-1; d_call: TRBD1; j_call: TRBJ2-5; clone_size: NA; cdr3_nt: TGTGCCACCAGTGAAAGGGACAGGGCACAAGAGACTCAGTACTTC; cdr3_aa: CATSERDRAQETQYF
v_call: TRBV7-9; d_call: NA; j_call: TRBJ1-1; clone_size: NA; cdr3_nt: TGTGCCAGCAGCCCCATGGGGGAGGGGAACACTGAAGCTTTCTTT; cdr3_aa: CASSPMGEGNTEAFF
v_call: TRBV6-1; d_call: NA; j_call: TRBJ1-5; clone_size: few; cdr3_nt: TGTGCCAGCAGGCCACCTACAGGGAGCCATCAGCCCCAGCATTTT; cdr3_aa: CASRPPTGSHQPQHF
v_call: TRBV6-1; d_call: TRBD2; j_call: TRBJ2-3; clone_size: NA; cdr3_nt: TGTGCCATCTCGGCGGGGGGAAGCACAGATACGCAGTATTTT; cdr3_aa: CAISAGGSTDTQYF
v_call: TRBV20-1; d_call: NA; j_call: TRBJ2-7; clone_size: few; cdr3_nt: TGCAGTGCTCCCCGGCCTCAGGGCGCCTACGAGCAGTACTTC; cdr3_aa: CSAPRPQGAYEQYF
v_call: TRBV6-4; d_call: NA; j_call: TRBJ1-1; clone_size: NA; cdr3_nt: TGTGCCATGCCCTCTCCCGACACCTTGAACACTGAAGCTTTCTTT; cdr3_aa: CAMPSPDTLNTEAFF
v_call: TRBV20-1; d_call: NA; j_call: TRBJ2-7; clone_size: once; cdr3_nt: TGCAGTGCTAGAGTCGGGGCACGCGAGCAGTACTTC; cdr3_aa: CSARVGAREQYF
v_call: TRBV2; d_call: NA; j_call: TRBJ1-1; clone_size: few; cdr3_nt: TGTGCCAGCAGTGCCGGATTGGGGGGTCCTACTGAAGCTTTCTTT; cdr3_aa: CASSAGLGGPTEAFF
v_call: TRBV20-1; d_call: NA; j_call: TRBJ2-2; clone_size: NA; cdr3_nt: TGCAGTGCTAGGGCCGATTTTCGGAGGAACACCGGGGAGCTGTTTTTT; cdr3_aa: CSARADFRRNTGELFF
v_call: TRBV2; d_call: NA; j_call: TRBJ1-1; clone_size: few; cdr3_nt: TGTGCCAGCAGAGCCGTGACTGAAGCTTTCTTT; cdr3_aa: CASRAVTEAFF
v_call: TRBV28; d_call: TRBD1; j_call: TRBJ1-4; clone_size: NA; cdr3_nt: TGTGCCAGCAGGGAGACAGGGGGGCTCCGAAAACTGTTTTTT; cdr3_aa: CASRETGGLRKLFF
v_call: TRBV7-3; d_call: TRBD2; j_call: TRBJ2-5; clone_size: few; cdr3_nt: TGTGCCAGCAGCACCGGGACTAGCCCTGAGACCCAGTACTTC; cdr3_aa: CASSTGTSPETQYF
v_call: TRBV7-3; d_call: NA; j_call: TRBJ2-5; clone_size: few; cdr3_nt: TGTGCCAGCAGCTTAAACAGGGAAGAGACCCAGTACTTC; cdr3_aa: CASSLNREETQYF
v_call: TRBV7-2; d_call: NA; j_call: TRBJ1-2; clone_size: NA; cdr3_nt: TGTGCCAGCAGCTCCCGAGCGATAGACAGTGATCGTGTGAGGGGCTACACCTTC; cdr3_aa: CASSSRAIDSDRVRGYTF
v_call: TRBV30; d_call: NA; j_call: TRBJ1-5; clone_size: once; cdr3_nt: TGTGCCTGGAGTGTAATTCCGGGGACGGCCCAGCATTTT; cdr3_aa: CAWSVIPGTAQHF
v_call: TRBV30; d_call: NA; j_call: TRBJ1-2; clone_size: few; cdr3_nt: TGTGCCTGGGGGGACGCACCCTATGGCTACACCTTC; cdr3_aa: CAWGDAPYGYTF
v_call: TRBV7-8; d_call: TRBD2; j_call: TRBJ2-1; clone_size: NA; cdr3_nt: TGTGCCAGCAGCCGCGGGCGGGGGGGCAATGAGCAGTTCTTC; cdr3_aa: CASSRGRGGNEQFF
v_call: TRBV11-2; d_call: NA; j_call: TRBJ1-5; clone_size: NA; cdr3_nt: TGTGCCAGCAGCTCCGTCGGACCCAATCAGCCCCAGCATTTT; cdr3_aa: CASSSVGPNQPQHF
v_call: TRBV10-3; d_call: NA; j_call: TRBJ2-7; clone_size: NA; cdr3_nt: TGTGCCATCAGTGAGATTCGGGGCCACGAGCAGTGCTTC; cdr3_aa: CAISEIRGHEQCF
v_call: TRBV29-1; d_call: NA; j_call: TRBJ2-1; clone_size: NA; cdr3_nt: TGCAGCGTTGAATTGGTCGCCCGGCCCAATGAGCAGTTCTTC; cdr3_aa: CSVELVARPNEQFF
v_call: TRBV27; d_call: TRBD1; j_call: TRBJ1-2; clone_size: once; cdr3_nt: TGTGCCAGCAGTCCACAGGGGGCTAACTATGGCTACACCTTC; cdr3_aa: CASSPQGANYGYTF
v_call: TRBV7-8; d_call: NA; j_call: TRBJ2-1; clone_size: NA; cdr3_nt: TGTGCCAGCAGCCTAAGCACGATCGGTGAGCAGTTCTTC; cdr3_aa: CASSLSTIGEQFF
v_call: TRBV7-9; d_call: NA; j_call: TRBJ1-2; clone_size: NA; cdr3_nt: TGTGCCAGCAGCTTACTACACGGAAACTATGGCTACACCTTC; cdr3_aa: CASSLLHGNYGYTF
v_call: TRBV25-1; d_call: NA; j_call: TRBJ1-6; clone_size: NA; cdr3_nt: TGTGCCAGCAGTGGGTGGCAGGGGAATTCACCCCTCCACTTT; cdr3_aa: CASSGWQGNSPLHF
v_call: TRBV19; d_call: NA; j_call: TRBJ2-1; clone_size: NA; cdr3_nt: TGTGCCAGTAGTATTTTGGGCAATGAGCAGTTCTTC; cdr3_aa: CASSILGNEQFF
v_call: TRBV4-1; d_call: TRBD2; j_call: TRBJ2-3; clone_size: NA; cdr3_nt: TGCGCCAGCAGCCATCTGGGCGGGGGGGCAGATACGCAGTATTTT; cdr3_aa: CASSHLGGGADTQYF
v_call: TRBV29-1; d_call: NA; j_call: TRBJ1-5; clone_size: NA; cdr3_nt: TGCAGCGTTGGGGCAGGGAATCAGCCCCAGCATTTT; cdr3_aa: CSVGAGNQPQHF
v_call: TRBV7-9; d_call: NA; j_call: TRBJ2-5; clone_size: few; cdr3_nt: TGTGCCTCCCGTCACAGCCAAGAGACCCAGTACTTC; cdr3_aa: CASRHSQETQYF
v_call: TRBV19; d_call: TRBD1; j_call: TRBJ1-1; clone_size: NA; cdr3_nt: TGTGCCAGTAGTACCAACGACAGGGCCACTGAAGCTTTCTTT; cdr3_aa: CASSTNDRATEAFF
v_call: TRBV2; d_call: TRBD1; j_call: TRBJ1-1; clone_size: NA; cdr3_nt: TGTGCCAGTGTGAGGGACAGAGCCACTGAAGCTTTCTTT; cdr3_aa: CASVRDRATEAFF
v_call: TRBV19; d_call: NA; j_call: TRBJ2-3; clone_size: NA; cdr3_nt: TGTGCCAGTAGTCCCCACAACACAGATACGCAGTATTTT; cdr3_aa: CASSPHNTDTQYF
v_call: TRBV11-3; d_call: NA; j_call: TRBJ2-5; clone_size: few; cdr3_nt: TGTGCCAGCAGCCCAAGACTAGTTGGGTTTGAGACCCAGTACTTC; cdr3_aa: CASSPRLVGFETQYF
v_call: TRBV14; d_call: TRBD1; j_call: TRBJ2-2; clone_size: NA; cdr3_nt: TGTGCCAGCAGCCGACCCGGGACAGGGTGGGCCGGGGAGCTGTTTTTT; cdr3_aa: CASSRPGTGWAGELFF
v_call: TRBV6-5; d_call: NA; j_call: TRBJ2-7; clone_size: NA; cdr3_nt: TGTGCCAGCAGTTACCTCCAGGGCCCCTTCTACGAGCAGTACTTC; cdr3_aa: CASSYLQGPFYEQYF
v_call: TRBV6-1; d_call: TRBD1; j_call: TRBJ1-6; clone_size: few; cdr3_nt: TGTGCCAGCAGTCCCCGGTATCAGGGGGCCGTAGAAGCCCTCCACTTT; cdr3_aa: CASSPRYQGAVEALHF
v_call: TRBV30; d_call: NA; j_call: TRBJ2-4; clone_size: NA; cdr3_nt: TGTGCCTGGCACAAAGTAGGGGCGCGTGACATTCAGTACTTC; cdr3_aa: CAWHKVGARDIQYF
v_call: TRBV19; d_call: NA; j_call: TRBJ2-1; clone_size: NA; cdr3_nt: TGTGCCAGTAGTACGACACGCTACAATGAGCAGTTCTTC; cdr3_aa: CASSTTRYNEQFF
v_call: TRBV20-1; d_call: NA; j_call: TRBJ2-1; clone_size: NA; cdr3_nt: TGCAGTGCTAGACAGAACTACAATGAGCAGTTCTTC; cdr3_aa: CSARQNYNEQFF
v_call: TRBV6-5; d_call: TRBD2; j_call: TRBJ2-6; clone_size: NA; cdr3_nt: TGTGCCAGCAGTTACTGGGAGGGCACTGGGGCCAACGTCCTGACTTTC; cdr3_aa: CASSYWEGTGANVLTF
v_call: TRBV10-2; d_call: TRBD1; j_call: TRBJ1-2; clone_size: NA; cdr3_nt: TGCGCCAGCAGAGCTCCGGGACAGGGGGCCCTTAACTATGGCTACACCTTC; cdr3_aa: CASRAPGQGALNYGYTF
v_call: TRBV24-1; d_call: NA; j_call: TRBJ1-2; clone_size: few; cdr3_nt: TGTGCCACCGGGATCGCTGGGGTTGAAGGCTACACCTTC; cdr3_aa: CATGIAGVEGYTF
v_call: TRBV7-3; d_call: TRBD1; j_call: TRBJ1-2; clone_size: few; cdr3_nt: TGTGCCAGCAGCAGGCCGGGACAGGGGGCTCGATCCTTC; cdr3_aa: CASSRPGQGARSF
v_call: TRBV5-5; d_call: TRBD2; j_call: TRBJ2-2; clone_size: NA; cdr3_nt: TGTGCCAGCAGCTTGATGTGGGCTAGCGGGGGGGCGGTATCCACCGGGGAGCTGTTTTTT; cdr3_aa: CASSLMWASGGAVSTGELFF